This TCR beta chain derives from a study of T cell clones after liver transplantation. Study overall: Post-transplant blood was tracked for graft-donor-reactive T cell clones identified in a pre-transplant mixed lymphocyte reaction. Overall study findings and caveats: In a couple of subjects, few donor cells limited the measurable donor-reactive repertoire.

Repertoires were generated with immunoSEQ multiplex PCR, while TCRdb's copy carries only in-frame clones and drops some. The sample has some 6,100 clones; 79% are singletons. CDR3 length equals 16 residues. Trimming took off 6 bases at V and 4 bases at J, with 22 bases between the two ends. Per germline, CDR1 MNHEY and CDR2 SMNVEV (reference sequence). A word on this clone: Its antigen is unknown.

This sequence originates from a human patient who received a liver transplant. Some T cells could come from the graft donor. The V gene is TRBV27, the J gene TRBJ2-7; D is unresolved. The starting material was CD8+ T cells from blood, obtained 24 months after liver transplant. In nucleotides, the CDR3 is TGTGCCAGCAGCCCCTCCGGTCAAATCTATTTATACGAGCAGTACTTC. It is translated as CASSPSGQIYLYEQYF.